The T cell receptor beta chain described here comes from a study of T cell repertoires in aging, cancer and after chemotherapy. Study conclusions and caveats: Median generation probability rose over the chemotherapy interval in each cancer cohort, suggesting rebound thymic output.

A remark on this clonotype: Its specificity is not known. This may arise from a read error, as a much more abundant clone is one base away.

CDR3 size: 14 residues. V was shortened by 6 bases and J by 6 bases, with 17 bases between the two germline ends. In germline, CDR1 is LNHDA, CDR2 SQIVND (reference sequence). Peripheral blood genomic DNA, not sorted cells or RNA, was the template. Multiplex touch-down PCR with TRB-A/B primers amplified rearranged V-D-J TRB sequences. TCRdb itself ran the multiplex PCR reads through MiXCR, one entry per CDR3 protein. The sample yields about 10,000 distinct CDR3 sequences, roughly a quarter seen once. This receptor was obtained from a human donor in good health. Sequenced: blood. The chain carries TRBV19 and TRBJ1-1; D gene ambiguous. This chain's CDR3 is CASRPRDWESEAFF. The DNA of the CDR3 is TGTGCCAGTAGGCCACGAGACTGGGAATCTGAAGCTTTCTTT.